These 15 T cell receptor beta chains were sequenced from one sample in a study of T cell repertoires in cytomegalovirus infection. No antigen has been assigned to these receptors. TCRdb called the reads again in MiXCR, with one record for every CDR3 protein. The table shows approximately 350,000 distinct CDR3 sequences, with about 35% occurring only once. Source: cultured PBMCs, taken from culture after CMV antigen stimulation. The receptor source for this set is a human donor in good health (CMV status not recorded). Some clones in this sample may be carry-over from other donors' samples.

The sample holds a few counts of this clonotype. The CDR3 region has the DNA TGTGCCAGCAGCGCGACGGGGCTCTCTGGCTACACCTTC. Encoded protein: CASSATGLSGYTF. The J gene is TRBJ1-2, the V gene TRBV11-2; maybe TRBD1 (5 bases). Between the trimmed V and J ends, which lost 5 bases and 7 bases, there was a span of 14 bases. Germline V CDR1 and CDR2: SGHAT, FQNNGV. This CDR3 is 13 amino acids long.

CDR3 sequence reads: CATSTPPQWTIGYEQYV. DNA of the CDR3: TGTGCCACCAGTACCCCCCCCCAGTGGACTATAGGCTACGAGCAGTACGTC. This chain connects TRBV24-1 to TRBJ2-7; D might be TRBD2 (6 bases). Trimming cost V 6 bases and J 3 bases, with 23 bases left between them. Per germline, CDR1 KGHDR and CDR2 SFDVKD. The CDR3 totals 17 residues.

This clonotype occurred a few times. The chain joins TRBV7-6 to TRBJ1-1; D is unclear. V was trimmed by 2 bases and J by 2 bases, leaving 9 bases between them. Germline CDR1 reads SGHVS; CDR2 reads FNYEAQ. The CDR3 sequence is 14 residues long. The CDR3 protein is CASSLRRVNTEAFF. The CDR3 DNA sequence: TGTGCCAGCAGCTTACGCCGCGTAAACACTGAAGCTTTCTTT.

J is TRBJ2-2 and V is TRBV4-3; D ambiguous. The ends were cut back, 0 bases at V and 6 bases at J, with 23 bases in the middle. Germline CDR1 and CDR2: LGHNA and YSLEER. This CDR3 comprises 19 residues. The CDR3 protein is CASSQDPHGSTVIPGELFF. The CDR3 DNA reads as TGCGCCAGCAGCCAAGATCCCCACGGCAGCACCGTGATTCCCGGGGAGCTGTTTTTT.

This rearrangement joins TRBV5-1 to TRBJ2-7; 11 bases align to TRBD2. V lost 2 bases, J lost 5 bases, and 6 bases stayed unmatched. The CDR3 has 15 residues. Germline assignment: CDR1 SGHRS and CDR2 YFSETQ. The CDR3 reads CASSLLAGESDEQYV. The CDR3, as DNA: TGCGCCAGCAGCTTACTAGCGGGAGAATCGGACGAGCAGTACGTC.

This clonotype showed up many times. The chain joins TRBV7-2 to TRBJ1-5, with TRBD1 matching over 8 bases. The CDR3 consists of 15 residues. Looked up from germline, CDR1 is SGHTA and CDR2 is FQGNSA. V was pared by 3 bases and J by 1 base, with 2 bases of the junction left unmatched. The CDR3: CASSFYRGSNQPQHF. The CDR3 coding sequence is TGTGCCAGCAGCTTTTACAGGGGGAGCAATCAGCCCCAGCATTTT.

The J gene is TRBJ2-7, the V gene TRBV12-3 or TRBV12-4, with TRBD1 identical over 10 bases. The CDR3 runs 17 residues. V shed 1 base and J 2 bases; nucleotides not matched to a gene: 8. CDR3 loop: CASSLVVGTGAAYEQYV. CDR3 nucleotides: TGTGCCAGCAGTTTAGTTGTTGGGACAGGGGCCGCCTACGAGCAGTACGTC.

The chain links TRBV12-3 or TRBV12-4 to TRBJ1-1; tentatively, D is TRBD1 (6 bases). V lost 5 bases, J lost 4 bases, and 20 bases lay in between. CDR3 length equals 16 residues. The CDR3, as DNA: TGTGCCAGCAGTCCACTGATGGTACAGGGTCGCACTGAAGCTTTCTTT. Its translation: CASSPLMVQGRTEAFF.

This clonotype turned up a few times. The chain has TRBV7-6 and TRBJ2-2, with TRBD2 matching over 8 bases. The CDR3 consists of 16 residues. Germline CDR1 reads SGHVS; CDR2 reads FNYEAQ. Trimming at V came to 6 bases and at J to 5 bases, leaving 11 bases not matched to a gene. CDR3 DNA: TGTGCCAGCAGACGTTCGAGCGGGAGCGGGACCGGGGAGCTGTTTTTT. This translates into CASRRSSGSGTGELFF.

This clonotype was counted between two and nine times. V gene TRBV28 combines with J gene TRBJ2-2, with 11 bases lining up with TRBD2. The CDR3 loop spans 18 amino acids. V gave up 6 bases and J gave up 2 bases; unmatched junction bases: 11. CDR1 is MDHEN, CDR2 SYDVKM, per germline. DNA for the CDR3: TGTGCCAGCAGGCTAAAGCTCCTAGCGGGAGGTAACACCGGGGAGCTGTTTTTT. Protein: CASRLKLLAGGNTGELFF. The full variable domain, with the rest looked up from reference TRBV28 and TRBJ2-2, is DVKVTQSSRYLVKRTGEKVFLECVQDMDHENMFWYRQDPGLGLRLIYFSYDVKMKEKGDIPEGYSVSREKKERFSLILESASTNQTSMYLCASRLKLLAGGNTGELFFGEGSRLTVL.

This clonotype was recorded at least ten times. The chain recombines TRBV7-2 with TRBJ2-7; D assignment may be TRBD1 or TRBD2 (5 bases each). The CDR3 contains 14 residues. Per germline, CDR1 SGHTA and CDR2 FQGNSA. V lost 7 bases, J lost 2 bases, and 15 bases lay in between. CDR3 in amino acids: CASTFPGPTYEQYF. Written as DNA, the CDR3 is TGTGCCAGCACCTTTCCGGGACCAACCTACGAGCAGTACTTC.

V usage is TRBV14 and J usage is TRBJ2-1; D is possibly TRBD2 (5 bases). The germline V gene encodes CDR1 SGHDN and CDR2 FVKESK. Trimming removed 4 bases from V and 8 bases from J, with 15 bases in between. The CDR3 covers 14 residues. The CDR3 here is CASSPRAGIYEQFF. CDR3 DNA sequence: TGTGCCAGCAGCCCCCGTGCGGGCATCTATGAGCAGTTCTTC.

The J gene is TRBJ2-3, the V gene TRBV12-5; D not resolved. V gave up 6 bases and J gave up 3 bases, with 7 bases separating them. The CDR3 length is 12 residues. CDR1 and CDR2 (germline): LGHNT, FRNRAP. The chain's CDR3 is CASGLITDTQYF. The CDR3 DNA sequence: TGTGCTAGTGGCCTGATAACAGATACGCAGTATTTT.

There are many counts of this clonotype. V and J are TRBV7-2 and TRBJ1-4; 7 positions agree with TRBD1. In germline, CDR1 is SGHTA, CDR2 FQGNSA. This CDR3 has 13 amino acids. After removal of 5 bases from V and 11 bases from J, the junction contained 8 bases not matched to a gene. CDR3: CASSVSTGRKLFF. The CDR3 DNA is TGTGCCAGCAGCGTCTCGACAGGGCGCAAACTGTTTTTT.

The CDR3 reads CASSIGRTANEKLFF. The CDR3 DNA is TGTGCCAGTAGTATAGGTCGGACAGCCAATGAAAAACTGTTTTTT. The rearrangement joins TRBV19 to TRBJ1-4, with D possibly being TRBD1 (6 bases). V lost 1 base and J lost 5, with 11 bases in between. The length of the CDR3 is 15 residues. CDR1 and CDR2 (germline): LNHDA, SQIVND (reference sequence).